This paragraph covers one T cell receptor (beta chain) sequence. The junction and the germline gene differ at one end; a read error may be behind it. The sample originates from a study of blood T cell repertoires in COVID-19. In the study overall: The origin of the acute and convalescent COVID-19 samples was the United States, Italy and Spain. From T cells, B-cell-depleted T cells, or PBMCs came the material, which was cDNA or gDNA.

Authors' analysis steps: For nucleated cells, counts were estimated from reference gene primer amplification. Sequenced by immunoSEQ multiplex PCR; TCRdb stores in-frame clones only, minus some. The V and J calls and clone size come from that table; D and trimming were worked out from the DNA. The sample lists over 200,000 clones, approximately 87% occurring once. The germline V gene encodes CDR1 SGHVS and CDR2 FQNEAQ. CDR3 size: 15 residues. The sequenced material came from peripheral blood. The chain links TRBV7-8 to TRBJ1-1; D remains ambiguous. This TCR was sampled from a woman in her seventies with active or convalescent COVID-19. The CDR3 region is CASTLIGVPGTEAFF. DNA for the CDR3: TGTGCCAGCACCTTAATCGGGGTCCCTGGCACTGAAGCTTTCTTT.